The 9 T cell receptor beta chains below were found in one sample sequenced in a study of blood T cell repertoires in COVID-19 (TCRdb year 2020). Library generation was performed with the immunoSEQ multiplex PCR assay. The table comes from immuneACCESS by way of TCRdb, which keeps in-frame sequences with V and J called. Part of the clones is missing from these tables; in studies checked, under half for an unresolved V gene and the rest for unknown reasons. For this sample there are about 170,000 clones; 70% to 85% appear just once. The top ten constitute 22% of the sample. The sample was peripheral blood. All receptors derive from a woman older than 75 with acute or convalescent COVID-19.

The V gene is TRBV6-2 or TRBV6-3, the J gene TRBJ1-1; perhaps TRBD1 as D (5 bases). The germline V gene encodes CDR1 MNHEY and CDR2 SVGEGT. V was pared by 5 bases and J by 4 bases, with 14 bases between. This CDR3 comprises 14 residues. As DNA, the CDR3 is TGTGCCAGCAGTCTACGGGGGATGGCCACTGAAGCTTTCTTT. It codes for CASSLRGMATEAFF.

The sample holds a few counts of this clone. The chain couples TRBV30 to TRBJ1-5; D might be TRBD1 (5 bases). The CDR3 runs 14 residues. The V gene lost 0 bases and the J gene lost 5 bases, with 11 bases spanning the gap. Germline V CDR1 and CDR2: GTSNPN, SVGIG (reference sequence). The CDR3 DNA is TGTGCCTGGAGTGTAATGGGGGACTATCAGCCCCAGCATTTT. Its protein product is CAWSVMGDYQPQHF.

This clone was detected once. The CDR3 DNA sequence: TGCGCCAGCAGCTCACAGGTATCGAACACTGAAGCTTTCTTT. It specifies CASSSQVSNTEAFF. The chain combines TRBV5-1 with TRBJ1-1; D possibly corresponds to TRBD1 (5 bases). This CDR3 comprises 14 residues. The V and J ends lost 3 bases and 1 base respectively, with 10 bases between them. Germline CDR1 is SGHRS and CDR2 is YFSETQ.

A few counts support this clone. The rearrangement joins TRBV11-2 to TRBJ2-5, with unresolved D. Germline V gives CDR1 SGHAT, CDR2 FQNNGV. This CDR3 has 14 amino acids. The V and J ends lost 6 bases and 5 bases respectively, with 16 bases between them. The CDR3 is CASRSYSVHETQYF. The CDR3 region has the DNA TGTGCCAGCAGAAGCTACAGTGTTCACGAGACCCAGTACTTC.

The chain carries TRBV11-3 and TRBJ2-1; 11 bases map to TRBD2. From germline, CDR1 is SGHNT and CDR2 YENEEA. The CDR3 sequence is 15 residues long. With V trimmed by 2 bases and J by 5 bases, 2 bases remained unmatched. The CDR3: CASSLTSGSHNEQFF. In DNA, the CDR3 is TGTGCCAGCAGCTTAACTAGCGGGAGTCACAATGAGCAGTTCTTC.

Concerning this clone itself: The identical CDR3 is also encoded by other nucleotide sequences in the sample. V usage is TRBV5-1 and J usage is TRBJ1-1; D is ambiguous. The CDR3 spans 13 residues. V was pared by 1 base and J by 0 bases, with 4 bases between. Germline-derived CDR1 and CDR2 are SGHRS and YFSETQ. The CDR3 DNA follows: TGCGCCAGCAGCTTGACAGTGAACACTGAAGCTTTCTTT. Translated, it gives CASSLTVNTEAFF.

The chain joins TRBV18 to TRBJ1-5, with a tentative D call TRBD1 (5 bases). The CDR3 covers 13 residues. Germline assignment: CDR1 KGHSH and CDR2 LQKENI. The germline V and J ends were trimmed by 5 bases and 6 bases, with 11 bases remaining between them. The CDR3 is CASSATASQPQHF. DNA of the CDR3: TGTGCCAGCTCAGCGACAGCTTCTCAGCCCCAGCATTTT.

The rearrangement uses TRBV6-6 and TRBJ2-7, with a tentative D call TRBD1 (5 bases). The CDR3 has 15 residues. Trimming removed 5 bases from V and 0 bases from J, with 14 bases in between. Germline lookup yields CDR1 MNHNY and CDR2 SVGAGI (reference sequence). CDR3 in DNA: TGTGCCAGCAGTCGATCCTCAGGGTTCTCCTACGAGCAGTACTTC. Protein product: CASSRSSGFSYEQYF.

The chain joins TRBV11-2 to TRBJ2-7; D may be TRBD2 (5 bases). Germline V gene data show CDR1 as SGHAT and CDR2 as FQNNGV. This CDR3 has 13 amino acids. V shed 3 bases and J shed 7 bases, with 13 bases lying between them. DNA for the CDR3: TGTGCCAGCAGCTTGGAAGTGGGAGTGGAGCAGTACTTC. Amino acid sequence: CASSLEVGVEQYF. Combining the CDR3 with reference TRBV11-2 and TRBJ2-7 gives the whole variable domain EAGVAQSPRYKIIEKRQSVAFWCNPISGHATLYWYQQILGQGPKLLIQFQNNGVVDDSQLPKDRFSAERLKGVDSTLKIQPAKLEDSAVYLCASSLEVGVEQYFGPGTRLTVT.